Each of the 7 T cell receptor beta chains below was sequenced from the same sample in a study of cytomegalovirus exposure and HLA in healthy donors. PCR employed 60 Vbeta and 13 Jbeta primers. TCRdb's table, derived via immunoSEQ multiplex PCR, lists solely in-frame clones and lacks some. The data show 55,000 to 70,000 clones, 80% seen once. The sample was PBMCs. These receptors all come from a woman in her forties in good health and CMV-seronegative.

The chain links TRBV20-1 to TRBJ2-7, with D uncertain. This CDR3 spans 10 amino acids. CDR1 and CDR2 (germline): DFQATT, SNEGSKA (reference sequence). V was clipped by 4 bases and J by 4 bases, with 5 bases between them. The DNA for the CDR3 is TGCAGTGCTAATGAGTACGAGCAGTACTTC. Its protein is CSANEYEQYF.

The chain is built from TRBV20-1 and TRBJ1-1; no clear D. Germline V gene lookup returns CDR1 DFQATT and CDR2 SNEGSKA (reference sequence). This CDR3 contains 10 residues. Trimming removed 6 bases from V and 6 bases from J, with 8 bases in between. The CDR3 region is CSAAWPEAFF. For the CDR3, the DNA is TGCAGTGCGGCATGGCCTGAAGCTTTCTTT.

The V call is TRBV6-1, the J call TRBJ2-7, with 7 bases identical to TRBD1. The V gene end was trimmed by 4 bases and the J gene end by 3 bases; junction bases not matched to a gene: 0. CDR1 is MNHNS and CDR2 is SASEGT in the germline V gene. The CDR3 contains 12 residues. DNA of the CDR3: TGTGCCAGCAGTGGACAGGGCTACGAGCAGTACTTC. Amino acid sequence: CASSGQGYEQYF.

The gene calls are TRBV4-1 and TRBJ1-2; 7 positions agree with TRBD1. The trim removed 0 bases at V and 5 bases at J, leaving 6 bases unmatched. In germline, CDR1 is MGHRA, CDR2 YSYEKL. This CDR3 has 15 residues. Here the CDR3 reads CASSQDRRTGYGYTF. The CDR3 DNA reads as TGCGCCAGCAGCCAAGATCGAAGGACAGGTTATGGCTACACCTTC.

The chain carries TRBV13 and TRBJ2-1; 9 nucleotides line up with TRBD1. CDR1 PRHDT and CDR2 FYEKMQ come from the germline V gene (reference sequence). This CDR3 is built from 16 residues. Germline trimming cut 5 bases from V and 2 bases from J; bases unmatched to any gene: 7. CDR3 loop: CASSAGQGRAYNEQFF. The CDR3 DNA is TGTGCCAGCAGCGCCGGACAGGGGAGGGCCTACAATGAGCAGTTCTTC.

This clone was counted only a few times. This chain uses TRBV5-5 with TRBJ1-4; D remains ambiguous. Deletions cut 5 bases from V and 10 bases from J, with 18 bases between. Germline V gene sequence: CDR1 SGHKS, CDR2 YYEKEE (reference sequence). The CDR3 is made up of 14 amino acids. CDR3 protein: CASSWEEGLRKLFF. CDR3 nucleotide sequence: TGTGCCAGCAGTTGGGAGGAGGGTTTGAGAAAACTGTTTTTT.

The gene calls are TRBV7-7 and TRBJ2-5; a possible D gene is TRBD2 (5 bases). With 3 bases removed from V and 3 bases from J, the gap between germline ends came to 8 bases. The CDR3 extends over 13 amino acids. Germline V gene lookup returns CDR1 SSHAT and CDR2 FNYEAQ (reference sequence). Written as DNA, the CDR3 is TGTGCCAGCAGCTTTAACGGGAAAGAGACCCAGTACTTC. This sequence encodes CASSFNGKETQYF.